Below, 5 T cell receptor beta chains from the same sample are listed, as sequenced in a study of OX40 agonist ivuxolimab in advanced cancers. Generated by immunoSEQ multiplex PCR, the TCRdb table keeps only in-frame clones and is missing some. This table holds about 12,000 clones, around nine tenths found once. The material sequenced was CD4+ or CD8+ T cells sorted from blood, taken in a trial of the OX40 agonist ivuxolimab. All receptors derive from an adult with an advanced solid tumor such as melanoma, head and neck, liver or kidney cancer.

The V gene is TRBV27, the J gene TRBJ2-1; a weak D match, TRBD2 (6 bases). This CDR3 has 14 amino acids. Looked up from germline, CDR1 is MNHEY and CDR2 is SMNVEV (reference sequence). Trimming took 4 bases from V and 1 from J, leaving 8 bases between them. CDR3 loop: CASSWGGSYNEQFF. DNA for the CDR3: TGTGCCAGCAGTTGGGGAGGATCCTACAATGAGCAGTTCTTC.

This sequence joins TRBV14 and TRBJ2-7; D is unresolved. Between the trimmed V and J ends, which lost 4 bases and 6 bases, there was a span of 10 bases. This CDR3 region has 12 residues. CDR1 and CDR2 from the germline V gene are SGHDN and FVKESK. Here the CDR3 DNA reads TGTGCCAGCAGCCTACCAGTGGGCGAGCAGTACTTC. It codes for CASSLPVGEQYF.

The V and J genes are TRBV11-2 and TRBJ2-1; tentative D call: TRBD2 (6 bases). The germline gives CDR1 SGHAT, CDR2 FQNNGV. V was pared by 2 bases and J by 2 bases, with 13 bases between. CDR3 length: 16 residues. CDR3 bases: TGTGCCAGCAGCTTAATAGCGGCCGCGACCTACAATGAGCAGTTCTTC. Its protein product is CASSLIAAATYNEQFF.

This clone was found a few times. The genes are TRBV5-1 and TRBJ1-1; a weak D match, TRBD1 (5 bases). The CDR3 covers 12 residues. The germline V gene has CDR1 SGHRS and CDR2 YFSETQ. The V and J ends lost 2 bases and 5 bases respectively, with 7 bases between them. The CDR3 bases are TGCGCCAGCAGCTTCTGGGGGACTGAAGCTTTCTTT. Translating it yields CASSFWGTEAFF.

The V call is TRBV2, the J call TRBJ2-7; TRBD2 matches at 12 bases. The CDR3 contains 15 residues. Germline V gene sequence: CDR1 SNHLY, CDR2 FYNNEI. Trimming removed 7 bases from V and 6 bases from J; junction bases left unmatched: 10. CDR3 sequence (DNA): TGTGCCAGCAAAGGGACTAGCGGGTGGGCCGCCGAGCAGTACTTC. Translating it yields CASKGTSGWAAEQYF.